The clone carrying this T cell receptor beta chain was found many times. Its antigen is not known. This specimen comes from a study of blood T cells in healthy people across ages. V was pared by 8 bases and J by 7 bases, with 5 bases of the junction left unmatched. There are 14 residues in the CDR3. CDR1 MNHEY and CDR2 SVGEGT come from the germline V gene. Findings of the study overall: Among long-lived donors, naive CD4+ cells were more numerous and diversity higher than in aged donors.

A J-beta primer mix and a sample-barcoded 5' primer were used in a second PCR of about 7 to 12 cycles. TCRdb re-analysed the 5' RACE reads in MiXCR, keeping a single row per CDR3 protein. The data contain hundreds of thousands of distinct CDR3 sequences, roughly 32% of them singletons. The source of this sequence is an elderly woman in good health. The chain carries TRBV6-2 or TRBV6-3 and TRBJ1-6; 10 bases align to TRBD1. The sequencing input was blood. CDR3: CASLPGQGNSPLHF. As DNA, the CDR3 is TGTGCCAGCCTCCCGGGACAGGGGAATTCACCCCTCCACTTT.